What follows are 28 T cell receptor beta chains derived from one specimen sequenced in a study of blood T cell repertoires in COVID-19. Profiled with immunoSEQ multiplex PCR; TCRdb holds only in-frame clones, not every one. This sample yields approximately 140,000 clones, of which 65% to 90% are seen a single time; roughly 3% belongs to the top ten. The sequenced sample consisted of peripheral blood. These receptors were taken from a man in his 70s with acute or convalescent COVID-19.

The J gene is TRBJ2-2, the V gene TRBV11-3; D is perhaps TRBD2 (5 bases). This CDR3 is built from 12 residues. V lost 8 bases to trimming and J lost 4 bases, with 8 bases between them. Looked up from germline, CDR1 is SGHNT and CDR2 is YENEEA. CDR3 DNA sequence: TGTGCCAGCGGACGGGGCACCGGGGAGCTGTTTTTT. Its protein product is CASGRGTGELFF.

The rearrangement links TRBV7-6 to TRBJ1-3, with 7 nucleotides matching TRBD1. Looked up from germline, CDR1 is SGHVS and CDR2 is FNYEAQ. This CDR3 is built from 14 residues. V shed 6 bases, J shed 2 bases, and the junction held 4 bases outside the gene matches. The CDR3 loop reads CASSTQGAGNTIYF. For the CDR3, the DNA is TGTGCCAGCAGTACTCAGGGGGCTGGAAACACCATATATTTT.

The V call is TRBV6-6, the J call TRBJ2-2, with TRBD2 matching over 9 bases. Germline V gene sequence: CDR1 MNHNY, CDR2 SVGAGI (reference sequence). The V segment lost 2 bases and the J segment 7 bases; nucleotides outside the gene matches: 5. The CDR3 runs 15 residues. This chain's CDR3 is CASSYGREGNGELFF. CDR3 DNA sequence: TGTGCCAGCAGTTACGGGCGGGAGGGCAACGGGGAGCTGTTTTTT.

This chain joins TRBV7-2 and TRBJ2-2; perhaps TRBD2 as D (7 bases). Germline-derived CDR1 and CDR2 are SGHTA and FQGNSA. The CDR3 sequence is 16 residues long. V lost 5 bases to trimming and J lost 13 bases, with 26 bases between them. CDR3 region: CASSLGGGATGAGLFF. The CDR3 coding sequence is TGTGCCAGCAGCCTGGGAGGGGGGGCTACCGGGGCTGGGCTGTTTTTT.

This chain's CDR3 is CASSVNSGGSYEQYF. The CDR3, as DNA: TGTGCCAGCAGCGTAAACTCAGGAGGATCCTACGAGCAGTACTTC. This chain links TRBV9 with TRBJ2-7; a possible D gene is TRBD2 (5 bases). Deletions cut 1 base from V and 1 base from J, with 12 bases between. Looked up from germline, CDR1 is SGDLS and CDR2 is YYNGEE. The CDR3 extends over 15 amino acids.

The chain uses TRBV28 and TRBJ1-3; TRBD1 is a possible D gene (6 bases). Germline V gene data show CDR1 as MDHEN and CDR2 as SYDVKM. Trimming left V 5 bases short and J 0 bases short, with 20 bases between. The CDR3 is made up of 18 amino acids. CDR3 bases: TGTGCCAGCAGTACCGGGACAAGCCTATCCTACTCTGGAAACACCATATATTTT. It codes for CASSTGTSLSYSGNTIYF. Full variable domain (outside the CDR3, taken from reference TRBV28 and TRBJ1-3): DVKVTQSSRYLVKRTGEKVFLECVQDMDHENMFWYRQDPGLGLRLIYFSYDVKMKEKGDIPEGYSVSREKKERFSLILESASTNQTSMYLCASSTGTSLSYSGNTIYFGEGSWLTVV.

This chain joins TRBV14 and TRBJ1-2; D ambiguous. The CDR3 has 12 amino acids. V was clipped by 1 base and J by 10 bases, with 10 bases between them. Germline loops: CDR1 SGHDN, CDR2 FVKESK. The CDR3 here is CASSQGHSTYTF. The DNA for the CDR3 is TGTGCCAGCAGCCAAGGTCACAGCACCTACACCTTC.

For the CDR3, the DNA is TGTGCCAGCAGTTCCCGGGACACGGTTTTTTGGGAGCAGTACTTC. It translates to CASSSRDTVFWEQYF. The rearrangement joins TRBV6-5 to TRBJ2-7, with a tentative D call TRBD1 (6 bases). The length of the CDR3 is 15 residues. V was clipped by 4 bases and J by 7 bases, with 20 bases between them. Looked up from germline, CDR1 is MNHEY and CDR2 is SVGAGI.

This clone has just a few counts. The J gene is TRBJ1-2, the V gene TRBV30, with D perhaps TRBD1 (6 bases). Germline V gene sequence: CDR1 GTSNPN, CDR2 SVGIG (reference sequence). The germline V and J ends were trimmed by 4 bases and 7 bases, with 13 bases remaining between them. This CDR3 comprises 12 residues. CDR3 protein: CAWKGGAPGYTF. CDR3 DNA: TGTGCCTGGAAGGGGGGGGCGCCTGGCTACACCTTC.

The J gene is TRBJ2-1, the V gene TRBV13; 9 bases are shared with TRBD2. Germline CDR1 PRHDT, CDR2 FYEKMQ (reference sequence). The trim removed 4 bases at V and 10 bases at J, leaving 11 bases unmatched. The CDR3 loop spans 15 amino acids. The DNA of the CDR3 is TGTGCCAGCAGCTCCGGGACTAGCCGGGTCGAGGAGCAGTTCTTC. This sequence encodes CASSSGTSRVEEQFF.

This clone came up once. The rearrangement uses TRBV5-1 and TRBJ2-1, with 12 bases that match TRBD1. The CDR3 loop spans 16 amino acids. J was trimmed by 8 bases and V by 5 bases; bases with no gene match: 11. In germline, CDR1 is SGHRS, CDR2 YFSETQ. CDR3 in DNA: TGCGCCAGCAGACGCTTTCCGGGACAGGGGGCAGATGAGCAGTTCTTC. As protein: CASRRFPGQGADEQFF.

J is TRBJ2-5 and V is TRBV5-6; D possibly corresponds to TRBD2 (6 bases). The CDR3 has 14 amino acids. In germline, CDR1 is SGHDT, CDR2 YYEEEE. V dropped 4 bases and J dropped 2 bases, with 12 bases sitting between them. The DNA of the CDR3 is TGTGCCAGCAGCGAGGGGACTTGGCAAGAGACCCAGTACTTC. It codes for CASSEGTWQETQYF.

V and J are TRBV5-4 and TRBJ2-5, with 13 bases that match TRBD2. The V and J ends lost 5 bases and 4 bases, in that order; junction bases with no gene match: 5. From germline, CDR1 is SGHNT and CDR2 YYREEE (reference sequence). There are 15 residues in the CDR3. For the CDR3, the DNA is TGTGCCAGCAGAGAGAGGACTAGCGGGAGAGAGACCCAGTACTTC. It specifies CASRERTSGRETQYF. Combining the CDR3 with reference TRBV5-4 and TRBJ2-5 gives the whole variable domain ETGVTQSPTHLIKTRGQQVTLRCSSQSGHNTVSWYQQALGQGPQFIFQYYREEENGRGNFPPRFSGLQFPNYSSELNVNALELDDSALYLCASRERTSGRETQYFGPGTRLLVL.

This rearrangement joins TRBV19 to TRBJ2-4; tentative D call: TRBD1 (5 bases). With 1 base removed from V and 6 bases from J, the gap between germline ends came to 13 bases. CDR1 is LNHDA, CDR2 SQIVND, per germline (reference sequence). The CDR3 contains 15 residues. As DNA, the CDR3 is TGTGCCAGTAGTATAGTTGGGGATAGGGGAAACATTCAGTACTTC. Translation: CASSIVGDRGNIQYF.

The V call is TRBV13, the J call TRBJ2-2; 11 bases fit TRBD2. The germline V gene has CDR1 PRHDT and CDR2 FYEKMQ (reference sequence). The CDR3 is 16 residues long. After removal of 2 bases from V and 6 bases from J, the junction contained 5 bases not matched to a gene. CDR3: CASSLSTSGSPGELFF. The DNA of the CDR3 is TGTGCCAGCAGCTTATCAACTAGCGGGAGCCCCGGGGAGCTGTTTTTT. Using reference TRBV13 and TRBJ2-2 for the parts outside the CDR3, the full variable domain is AAGVIQSPRHLIKEKRETATLKCYPIPRHDTVYWYQQGPGQDPQFLISFYEKMQSDKGSIPDRFSAQQFSDYHSELNMSSLELGDSALYFCASSLSTSGSPGELFFGEGSRLTVL.

The CDR3 is CATSGHWTGPNTGELFF. As DNA, the CDR3 is TGTGCCACCAGTGGGCATTGGACAGGACCGAACACCGGGGAGCTGTTTTTT. V and J are TRBV24-1 and TRBJ2-2; TRBD1 matches 7 bases. Per the germline V gene, CDR1 is KGHDR and CDR2 is SFDVKD. CDR3 size: 17 residues. J gave up 0 bases and V 5 bases, and 8 bases lay outside the gene matches.

This clone was seen just once. The chain recombines TRBV7-6 with TRBJ2-1; D perhaps matches TRBD1 (6 bases). The CDR3 is made up of 17 amino acids. Deletions cut 0 bases from V and 1 base from J, with 13 bases between. The V gene's germline CDR1 is SGHVS and CDR2 FNYEAQ. CDR3 sequence reads: CASSLAIGGGSYNEQFF. CDR3 coding DNA: TGTGCCAGCAGCTTAGCGATTGGGGGCGGGTCCTACAATGAGCAGTTCTTC.

In nucleotides, the CDR3 is TGTGCCAGCAGTTCTCAACAGGGGACTGAAGCTTTCTTT. Its protein product is CASSSQQGTEAFF. J is TRBJ1-1 and V is TRBV6-5, with TRBD1 matching 7 bases. Germline lookup yields CDR1 MNHEY and CDR2 SVGAGI. The V segment lost 4 bases and the J segment 5 bases; nucleotides outside the gene matches: 4. The CDR3 totals 13 residues.

The V gene is TRBV28, the J gene TRBJ1-6; 9 nucleotides agree with TRBD1. Losses at the gene ends were 5 bases for V and 7 bases for J; bases not matched to a gene: 3. The CDR3 loop spans 14 amino acids. The V gene's germline CDR1 is MDHEN and CDR2 SYDVKM. The CDR3 DNA reads as TGTGCCAGCAGTCTCGGACAGGGGAATTCACCCCTCCACTTT. It translates to CASSLGQGNSPLHF.

The chain combines TRBV24-1 with TRBJ1-5; 10 bases are shared with TRBD1. This CDR3 region has 15 residues. Trimming removed 5 bases from V and 6 bases from J; junction bases left unmatched: 6. Germline lookup yields CDR1 KGHDR and CDR2 SFDVKD. CDR3 nucleotide sequence: TGTGCCACCAGTGGCTCCGACAGGGGGCGTCAGCCCCAGCATTTT. This encodes CATSGSDRGRQPQHF.

This sequence joins TRBV2 and TRBJ2-3; 7 bases are shared with TRBD1. Per germline, CDR1 SNHLY and CDR2 FYNNEI. The CDR3 has 15 residues. After removal of 6 bases from V and 1 base from J, the junction contained 7 bases not matched to a gene. The CDR3, as DNA: TGTGCCAGCAGCCAACAGGGGCCCGGCACAGATACGCAGTATTTT. Protein product: CASSQQGPGTDTQYF.

This chain joins TRBV5-8 and TRBJ1-5; D not resolved. The CDR3 is 12 residues long. V shed 1 base and J shed 6 bases, with 5 bases lying between them. The V gene's germline CDR1 is SGHTS and CDR2 YDEGEE. The CDR3 DNA sequence: TGTGCCAGCAGCTTGCCTTCTCAGCCCCAGCATTTT. The encoded protein is CASSLPSQPQHF.

J is TRBJ1-1 and V is TRBV20-1, with D perhaps matching TRBD1 (5 bases). Between the trimmed V and J ends, which lost 3 bases and 5 bases, there was a span of 7 bases. CDR1 is DFQATT and CDR2 is SNEGSKA in the germline V gene (reference sequence). The CDR3 totals 11 residues. CDR3 loop: CSASQGTEAFF. The CDR3 nucleotides are TGCAGTGCTAGTCAGGGTACTGAAGCTTTCTTT.

This sequence joins TRBV5-1 and TRBJ2-3, with 7 bases matching TRBD1. The CDR3 is made up of 14 amino acids. Germline-derived CDR1 and CDR2 are SGHRS and YFSETQ. V lost 4 bases, J lost 2 bases, and 4 bases stayed unmatched. CDR3 nucleotide sequence: TGCGCCAGCAGCACTACAGGGGCCACAGATACGCAGTATTTT. It is translated as CASSTTGATDTQYF.

This rearrangement joins TRBV6-5 to TRBJ2-1, with TRBD2 matching 10 bases. CDR3 length: 14 amino acids. Losses at the gene ends were 8 bases for V and 5 bases for J; bases not matched to a gene: 6. Germline CDR1 and CDR2: MNHEY and SVGAGI. This CDR3 is CASSLAGVHNEQFF. Written as DNA, the CDR3 is TGTGCCAGCTCTCTAGCGGGAGTCCACAATGAGCAGTTCTTC.

The chain recombines TRBV6-6 with TRBJ2-1, with 8 positions matching TRBD1. Germline V gene sequence: CDR1 MNHNY, CDR2 SVGAGI (reference sequence). The V gene end was trimmed by 6 bases and the J gene end by 5 bases; junction bases not matched to a gene: 9. This CDR3 spans 15 amino acids. The CDR3 sequence is CASSRGQGRDNEQFF. CDR3 DNA sequence: TGTGCCAGCAGCAGAGGACAGGGCCGGGACAATGAGCAGTTCTTC.

V and J are TRBV4-3 and TRBJ1-5; D call uncertain. Germline-derived CDR1 and CDR2 are LGHNA and YSLEER. This CDR3 contains 13 residues. Trimming shortened V by 0 bases and J by 5 bases, and 5 bases separated the two germline ends. The CDR3 DNA sequence: TGCGCCAGCAGCCAAGATGTCTATCAGCCCCAGCATTTT. Residues: CASSQDVYQPQHF.

This clone has a single count. The V gene is TRBV10-3, the J gene TRBJ2-7, with 7 bases fitting TRBD1. V lost 8 bases, J lost 0 bases, and 4 bases stayed unmatched. CDR3 size: 13 residues. Germline-derived CDR1 and CDR2 are ENHRY and SYGVKD. The CDR3, as DNA: TGTGCCATCTCGCGGACAGGCTCCTACGAGCAGTACTTC. Translated, it gives CAISRTGSYEQYF.